Following are 3 T cell receptor beta chains from one sample sequenced in a study of a mutant IDH1 vaccine in newly diagnosed glioma. TCRdb's copy holds only in-frame clones and misses some; the assay was immunoSEQ multiplex PCR. The sample carries around 56,000 clones, 75% to 95% recorded once. Time point noted: baseline, week 1 (first vaccination visit). Stated treatment: pre-vaccination baseline after standard-of-care therapy. This specimen was PBMCs, taken from a glioma patient treated with radiotherapy, temozolomide or both. These receptors all come from a man in his fifties or sixties with glioma.

The rearrangement links TRBV18 to TRBJ1-1; D possibly corresponds to TRBD1 (6 bases). The germline V gene has CDR1 KGHSH and CDR2 LQKENI. V was pared by 3 bases and J by 11 bases, with 19 bases between. CDR3 length equals 14 residues. The DNA of the CDR3 is TGTGCCAGCTCACCTCCAGGGGCCTCATTTGGGGCTTTCTTT. Translation: CASSPPGASFGAFF.

The chain carries TRBV6-6 and TRBJ1-5, with D uncertain. Between the trimmed V and J ends, which lost 6 bases and 7 bases, there was a span of 10 bases. This CDR3 spans 12 amino acids. Germline CDR1 and CDR2: MNHNY and SVGAGI (reference sequence). The CDR3 DNA reads TGTGCCAGCAGGGGTGAGGGCCAGCCCCAGCATTTT. Amino acids: CASRGEGQPQHF.

This chain uses TRBV9 with TRBJ1-1, with D perhaps TRBD1 (5 bases). This CDR3 is built from 15 residues. Trimming left V 0 bases short and J 4 bases short, with 13 bases between. Germline V gene sequence: CDR1 SGDLS, CDR2 YYNGEE. The CDR3, as DNA: TGTGCCAGCAGCGTAGTAGTGGGGCCGGGCACTGAAGCTTTCTTT. Translating it yields CASSVVVGPGTEAFF.